The source of this T cell receptor (beta chain) is a study of blood T cell repertoires in COVID-19. On the study more broadly: Acute and convalescent COVID-19 specimens originated in the United States, Italy and Spain. PBMCs, B-cell-depleted T cells, or T cells were the source of the cDNA or gDNA that made up the material.

The data were produced by immunoSEQ multiplex PCR, yet TCRdb's version contains in-frame clones alone and is incomplete. The sample yields more than 250,000 clones, roughly 91% seen once. This clone was seen once. The V gene lost 7 bases and the J gene lost 4 bases, with 20 bases spanning the gap. This CDR3 region has 16 residues. Germline assignment: CDR1 MRHNA and CDR2 SNTAGT. This chain connects TRBV6-4 to TRBJ1-5, with D maybe TRBD1 (6 bases). Sequencing was done on a sample of peripheral blood. The sequence was obtained from a man aged 45 to 65 with active or convalescent COVID-19. The CDR3 here is CASTDSYRDQNQPQHF. The DNA of the CDR3 is TGTGCCAGCACCGACTCTTACAGGGACCAAAATCAGCCCCAGCATTTT.